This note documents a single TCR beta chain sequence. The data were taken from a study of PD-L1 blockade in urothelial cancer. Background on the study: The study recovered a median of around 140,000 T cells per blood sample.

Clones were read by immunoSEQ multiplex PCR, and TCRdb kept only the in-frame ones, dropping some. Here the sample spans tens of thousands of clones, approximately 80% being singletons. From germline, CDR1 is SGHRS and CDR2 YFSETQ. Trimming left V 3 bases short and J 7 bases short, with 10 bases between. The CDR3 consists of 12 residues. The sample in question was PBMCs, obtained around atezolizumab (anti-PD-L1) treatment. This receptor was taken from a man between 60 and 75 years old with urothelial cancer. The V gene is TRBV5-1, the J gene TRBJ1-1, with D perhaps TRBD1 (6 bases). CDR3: CASSYGQSEAFF. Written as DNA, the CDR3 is TGCGCCAGCAGCTACGGACAGAGTGAAGCTTTCTTT.